Below are 2 T cell receptor beta chains sequenced from a single sample in a study of OX40 agonist ivuxolimab in advanced cancers. Clones were read by immunoSEQ multiplex PCR, and TCRdb kept only the in-frame ones, dropping some. This table holds roughly 74,000 clones, more than 70% found once. Sample: CD4+ or CD8+ T cells sorted from blood, taken in a trial of the OX40 agonist ivuxolimab. These receptors were obtained from an adult with an advanced solid tumor such as melanoma, head and neck, liver or kidney cancer.

The chain joins TRBV7-8 to TRBJ1-2, with D perhaps matching TRBD1 (5 bases). The CDR3 has 15 amino acids. The germline V gene has CDR1 SGHVS and CDR2 FQNEAQ. The V end lost 0 bases, the J end lost 4 bases, and 12 bases lay between the germline ends. The CDR3 sequence is CASSLAGTVPYGYTF. As DNA, the CDR3 is TGTGCCAGCAGCTTAGCGGGGACGGTACCCTATGGCTACACCTTC.

V is TRBV5-4 and J is TRBJ2-3; no clear D gene. The V and J ends lost 6 bases and 9 bases respectively, with 11 bases between them. The CDR3 is 11 residues long. From germline, CDR1 is SGHNT and CDR2 YYREEE (reference sequence). This CDR3 is CASINSSTQYF. The CDR3 nucleotides read TGTGCCAGCATCAACAGCTCGACGCAGTATTTT.